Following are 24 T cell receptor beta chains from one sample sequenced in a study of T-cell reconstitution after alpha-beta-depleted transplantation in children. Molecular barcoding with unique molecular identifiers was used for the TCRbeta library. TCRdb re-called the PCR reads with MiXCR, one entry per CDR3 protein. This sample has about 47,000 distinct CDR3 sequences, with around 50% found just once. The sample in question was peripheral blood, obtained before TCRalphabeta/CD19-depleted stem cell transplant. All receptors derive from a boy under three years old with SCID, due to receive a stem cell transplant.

In DNA, the CDR3 is TGCAGTGCTAGAGATGTAGGTTCGGGTACGCAGTATTTT. It is translated as CSARDVGSGTQYF. The chain carries TRBV20-1 and TRBJ2-3, with unresolved D. The CDR3 extends over 13 amino acids. Germline V lookup: CDR1 DFQATT, CDR2 SNEGSKA (reference sequence). The V and J ends lost 0 bases and 8 bases respectively, with 12 bases between them.

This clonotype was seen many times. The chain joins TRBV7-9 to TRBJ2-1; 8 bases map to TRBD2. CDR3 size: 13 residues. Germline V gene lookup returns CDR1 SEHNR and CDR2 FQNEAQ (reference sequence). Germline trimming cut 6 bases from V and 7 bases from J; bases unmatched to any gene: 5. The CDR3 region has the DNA TGTGCCAGCAGGTTCGGGGGGGCTAATGAGCAGTTCTTC. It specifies CASRFGGANEQFF.

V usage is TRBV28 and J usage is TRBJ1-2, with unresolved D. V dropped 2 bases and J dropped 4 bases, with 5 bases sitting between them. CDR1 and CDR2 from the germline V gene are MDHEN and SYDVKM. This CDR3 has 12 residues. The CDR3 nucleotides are TGTGCCAGCAGTTTACAGTCCTATGGCTACACCTTC. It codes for CASSLQSYGYTF.

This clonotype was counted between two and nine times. The CDR3 coding sequence is TGTGCCAGCAGCTTAAGCCGAGCCAGGGAGCAGTACTTC. It translates to CASSLSRAREQYF. The chain has TRBV7-9 and TRBJ2-7; the D is unclear. V lost 2 bases and J 7 bases, leaving 12 bases between the germline ends. From germline, CDR1 is SEHNR and CDR2 FQNEAQ (reference sequence). The CDR3 consists of 13 residues.

CDR3 amino acids: CASSSRLEQYF. As DNA, the CDR3 is TGTGCCAGCAGCTCAAGACTCGAGCAGTACTTC. The chain couples TRBV5-6 to TRBJ2-7; the D is unclear. Germline V gene lookup returns CDR1 SGHDT and CDR2 YYEEEE. V was clipped by 3 bases and J by 6 bases, with 7 bases between them. The CDR3 length is 11 residues. The complete variable domain, with remaining parts taken from reference TRBV5-6 and TRBJ2-7, reads DAGVTQSPTHLIKTRGQQVTLRCSPKSGHDTVSWYQQALGQGPQFIFQYYEEEERQRGNFPDRFSGHQFPNYSSELNVNALLLGDSALYLCASSSRLEQYFGPGTRLTVT.

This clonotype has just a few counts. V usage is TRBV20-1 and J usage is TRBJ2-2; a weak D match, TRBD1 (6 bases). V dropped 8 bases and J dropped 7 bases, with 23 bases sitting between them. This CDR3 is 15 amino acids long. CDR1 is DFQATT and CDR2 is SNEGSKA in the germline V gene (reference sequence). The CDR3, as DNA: TGCAGTCTACTTAGGGGACAAGGGGCAGGCGGGGAGCTGTTTTTT. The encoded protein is CSLLRGQGAGGELFF.

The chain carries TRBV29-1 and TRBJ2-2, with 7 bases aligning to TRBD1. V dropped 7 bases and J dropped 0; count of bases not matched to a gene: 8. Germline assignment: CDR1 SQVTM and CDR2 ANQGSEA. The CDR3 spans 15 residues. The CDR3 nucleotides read TGCAGCGCCCTACTGGACAGGTCGAACACCGGGGAGCTGTTTTTT. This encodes CSALLDRSNTGELFF.

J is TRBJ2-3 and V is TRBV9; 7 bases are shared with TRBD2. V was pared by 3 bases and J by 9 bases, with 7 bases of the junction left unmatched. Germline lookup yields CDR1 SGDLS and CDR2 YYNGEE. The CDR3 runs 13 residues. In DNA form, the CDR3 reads TGTGCCAGCAGCGAGGGGACTACGCGAACGCAGTATTTT. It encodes CASSEGTTRTQYF. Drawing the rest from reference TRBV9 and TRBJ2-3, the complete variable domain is DSGVTQTPKHLITATGQRVTLRCSPRSGDLSVYWYQQSLDQGLQFLIQYYNGEERAKGNILERFSAQQFPDLHSELNLSSLELGDSALYFCASSEGTTRTQYFGPGTRLTVL.

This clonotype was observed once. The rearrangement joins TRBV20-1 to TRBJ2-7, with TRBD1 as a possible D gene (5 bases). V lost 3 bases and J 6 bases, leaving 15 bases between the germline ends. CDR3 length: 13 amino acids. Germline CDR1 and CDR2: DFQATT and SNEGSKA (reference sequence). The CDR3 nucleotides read TGCAGTGCTAGGCCCAGGGTGGAAGGCGAGCAGTACTTC. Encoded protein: CSARPRVEGEQYF.

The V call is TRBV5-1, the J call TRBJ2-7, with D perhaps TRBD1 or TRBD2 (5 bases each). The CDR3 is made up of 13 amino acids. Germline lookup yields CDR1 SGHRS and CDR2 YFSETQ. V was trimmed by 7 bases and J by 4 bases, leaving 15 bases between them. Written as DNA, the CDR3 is TGCGCCAGCGGGGATTGGGACGGGTACGAGCAGTACTTC. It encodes CASGDWDGYEQYF.

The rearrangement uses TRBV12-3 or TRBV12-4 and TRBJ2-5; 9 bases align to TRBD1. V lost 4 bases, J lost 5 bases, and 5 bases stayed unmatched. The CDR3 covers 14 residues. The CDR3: CASSWGTGYETQYF. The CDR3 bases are TGTGCCAGCAGTTGGGGGACAGGGTATGAGACCCAGTACTTC.

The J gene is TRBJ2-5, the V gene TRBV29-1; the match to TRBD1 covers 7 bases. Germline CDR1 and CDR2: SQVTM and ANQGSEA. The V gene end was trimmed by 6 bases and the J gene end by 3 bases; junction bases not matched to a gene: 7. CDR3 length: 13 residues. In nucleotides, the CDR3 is TGCAGCGTCGACCCAGACAGGGAAGAGACCCAGTACTTC. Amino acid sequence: CSVDPDREETQYF. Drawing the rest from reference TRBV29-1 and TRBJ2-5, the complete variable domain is SAVISQKPSRDICQRGTSLTIQCQVDSQVTMMFWYRQQPGQSLTLIATANQGSEATYESGFVIDKFPISRPNLTFSTLTVSNMSPEDSSIYLCSVDPDREETQYFGPGTRLLVL.

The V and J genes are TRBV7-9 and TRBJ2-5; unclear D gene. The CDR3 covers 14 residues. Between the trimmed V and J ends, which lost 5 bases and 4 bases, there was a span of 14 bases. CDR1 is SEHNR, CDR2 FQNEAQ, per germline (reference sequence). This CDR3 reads CASSPRWAGETQYF. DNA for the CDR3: TGTGCCAGCAGCCCAAGGTGGGCAGGAGAGACCCAGTACTTC.

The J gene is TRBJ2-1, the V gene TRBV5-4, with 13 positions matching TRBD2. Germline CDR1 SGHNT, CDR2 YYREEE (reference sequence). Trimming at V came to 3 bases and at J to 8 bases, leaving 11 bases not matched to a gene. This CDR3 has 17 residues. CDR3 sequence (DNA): TGTGCCAGCAGCTCGGGGTCCACTAGCGGGGGGGCGTATGAGCAGTTCTTC. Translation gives CASSSGSTSGGAYEQFF.

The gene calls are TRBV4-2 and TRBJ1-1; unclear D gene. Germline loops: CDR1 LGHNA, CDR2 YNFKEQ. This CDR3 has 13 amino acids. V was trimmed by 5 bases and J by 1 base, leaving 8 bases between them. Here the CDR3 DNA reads TGTGCCAGCAGCTTTGACGGGAACACTGAAGCTTTCTTT. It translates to CASSFDGNTEAFF.

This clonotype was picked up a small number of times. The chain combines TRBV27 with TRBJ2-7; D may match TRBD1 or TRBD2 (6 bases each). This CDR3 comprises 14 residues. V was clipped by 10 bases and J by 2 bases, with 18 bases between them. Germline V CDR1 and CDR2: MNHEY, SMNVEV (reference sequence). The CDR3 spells CATRGRGVPYEQYF. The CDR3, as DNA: TGTGCCACCCGGGGAAGGGGGGTCCCCTACGAGCAGTACTTC.

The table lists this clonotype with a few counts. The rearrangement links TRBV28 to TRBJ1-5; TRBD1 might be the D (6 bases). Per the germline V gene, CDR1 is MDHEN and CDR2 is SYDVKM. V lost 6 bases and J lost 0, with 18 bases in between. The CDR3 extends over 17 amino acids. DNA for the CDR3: TGTGCCAGCAGCCCCCTGGGGGCGCAAAATAGCAATCAGCCCCAGCATTTT. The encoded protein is CASSPLGAQNSNQPQHF. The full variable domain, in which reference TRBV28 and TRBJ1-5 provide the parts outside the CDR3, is DVKVTQSSRYLVKRTGEKVFLECVQDMDHENMFWYRQDPGLGLRLIYFSYDVKMKEKGDIPEGYSVSREKKERFSLILESASTNQTSMYLCASSPLGAQNSNQPQHFGDGTRLSIL.

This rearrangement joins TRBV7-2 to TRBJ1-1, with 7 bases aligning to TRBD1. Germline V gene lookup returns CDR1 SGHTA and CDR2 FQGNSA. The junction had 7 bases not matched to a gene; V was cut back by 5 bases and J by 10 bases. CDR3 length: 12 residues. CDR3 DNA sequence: TGTGCCAGCAGCCCACCCAGGGGGGCAGCTTTCTTT. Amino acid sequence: CASSPPRGAAFF. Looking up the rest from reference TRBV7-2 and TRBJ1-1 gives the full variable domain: GAGVSQSPSNKVTEKGKDVELRCDPISGHTALYWYRQSLGQGLEFLIYFQGNSAPDKSGLPSDRFSAERTGGSVSTLTIQRTQQEDSAVYLCASSPPRGAAFFGQGTRLTVV.

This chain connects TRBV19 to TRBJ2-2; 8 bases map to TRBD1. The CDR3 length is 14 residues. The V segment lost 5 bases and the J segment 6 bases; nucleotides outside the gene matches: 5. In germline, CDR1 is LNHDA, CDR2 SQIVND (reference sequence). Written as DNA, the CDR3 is TGTGCCAGTAGTCCCGACAGGGGCGCCGGGGAGCTGTTTTTT. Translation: CASSPDRGAGELFF. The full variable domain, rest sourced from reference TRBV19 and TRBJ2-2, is DGGITQSPKYLFRKEGQNVTLSCEQNLNHDAMYWYRQDPGQGLRLIYYSQIVNDFQKGDIAEGYSVSREKKESFPLTVTSAQKNPTAFYLCASSPDRGAGELFFGEGSRLTVL.

This chain's CDR3 is CSAPPGRIQETQYF. The CDR3 bases are TGCAGTGCTCCTCCGGGACGGATACAAGAGACCCAGTACTTC. The V gene is TRBV20-1, the J gene TRBJ2-5; the D call may be TRBD1 or TRBD2 (5 bases each). Between the trimmed V and J ends, which lost 5 bases and 2 bases, there was a span of 15 bases. CDR3 length: 14 residues. Germline-derived CDR1 and CDR2 are DFQATT and SNEGSKA (reference sequence).

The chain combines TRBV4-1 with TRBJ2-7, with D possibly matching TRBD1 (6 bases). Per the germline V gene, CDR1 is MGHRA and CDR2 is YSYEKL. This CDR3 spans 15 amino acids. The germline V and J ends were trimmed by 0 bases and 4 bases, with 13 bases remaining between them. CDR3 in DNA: TGCGCCAGCAGCCAAGATGGGACACCTATTTACGAGCAGTACTTC. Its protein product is CASSQDGTPIYEQYF.

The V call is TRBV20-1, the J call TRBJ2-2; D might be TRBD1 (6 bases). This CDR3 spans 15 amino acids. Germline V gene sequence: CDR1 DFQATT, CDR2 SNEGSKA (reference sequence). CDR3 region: CSAHPPGHLTGELFF. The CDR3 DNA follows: TGCAGCGCCCACCCACCGGGACACCTCACCGGGGAGCTGTTTTTT.

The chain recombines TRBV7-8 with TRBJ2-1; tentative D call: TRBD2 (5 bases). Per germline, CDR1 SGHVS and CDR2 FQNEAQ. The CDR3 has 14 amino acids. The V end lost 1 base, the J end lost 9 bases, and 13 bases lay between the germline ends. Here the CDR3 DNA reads TGTGCCAGCAGCTTAGGCGGGCCCCTCGGTGAGCAGTTCTTC. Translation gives CASSLGGPLGEQFF.

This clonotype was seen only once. The CDR3, as DNA: TGCAGCGTTTCAACGGGGGAGAGCACAGATACGCAGTATTTT. Translating gives CSVSTGESTDTQYF. The rearrangement uses TRBV29-1 and TRBJ2-3; tentatively, D is TRBD2 (6 bases). The CDR3 has 14 residues. The ends were cut back, 5 bases at V and 0 bases at J, with 12 bases in the middle. Germline loops: CDR1 SQVTM, CDR2 ANQGSEA.